These 29 T cell receptor beta chains share one sample of origin, sequenced in a study of identifying expanded T cells in peripheral blood. Sequenced by immunoSEQ multiplex PCR; TCRdb stores in-frame clones only, minus some. Among 80,000 to 90,000 clones listed, approximately 89% were seen once. The sequencing input was blood. The receptors derive from a person aged 18 to 75 in good health.

This chain connects TRBV6-1 to TRBJ2-2; 8 positions match TRBD2. Trimming at V came to 2 bases and at J to 4 bases, leaving 18 bases not matched to a gene. The CDR3 runs 20 residues. Germline CDR1 reads MNHNS; CDR2 reads SASEGT. CDR3 loop: CASSEPPSSGGRPGTGELFF. The CDR3 DNA reads as TGTGCCAGCAGTGAACCCCCTTCGTCTGGCGGGAGGCCCGGCACCGGGGAGCTGTTTTTT.

The count of this clone is one. The chain joins TRBV5-1 to TRBJ2-5; D is unresolved. Looked up from germline, CDR1 is SGHRS and CDR2 is YFSETQ. CDR3 size: 14 residues. V shed 0 bases and J shed 3 bases, with 9 bases lying between them. This CDR3 is CASSLGVVEETQYF. Written as DNA, the CDR3 is TGCGCCAGCAGCTTGGGTGTGGTTGAAGAGACCCAGTACTTC.

CDR3 region: CASSTAGGRQETQYF. The CDR3, as DNA: TGCGCCAGCAGTACGGCGGGGGGGCGACAAGAGACCCAGTACTTC. The chain employs TRBV4-1 and TRBJ2-5; 9 nucleotides match TRBD2. V dropped 6 bases and J dropped 2; count of bases not matched to a gene: 7. CDR3 length: 15 residues. The germline V gene encodes CDR1 MGHRA and CDR2 YSYEKL.

The chain links TRBV2 to TRBJ1-1, with 9 nucleotides matching TRBD1. Trimming cost V 7 bases and J 1 base; bases outside gene matches: 10. Germline V gene lookup returns CDR1 SNHLY and CDR2 FYNNEI. This CDR3 is 16 amino acids long. The CDR3 DNA is TGTGCCAGCAACCCACCCCCGGGACAGGGGAACACTGAAGCTTTCTTT. This sequence encodes CASNPPPGQGNTEAFF.

This chain connects TRBV27 to TRBJ1-5, with 9 bases fitting TRBD1. There are 15 residues in the CDR3. CDR1 is MNHEY and CDR2 is SMNVEV in the germline V gene (reference sequence). V dropped 6 bases and J dropped 4; count of bases not matched to a gene: 7. CDR3 bases: TGTGCCAGCAGGGGACAGGGTTTTCTGAATCAGCCCCAGCATTTT. This codes for CASRGQGFLNQPQHF.

This clone was seen once. This rearrangement joins TRBV13 to TRBJ2-7; 15 bases fit TRBD2. Germline V CDR1 and CDR2: PRHDT, FYEKMQ (reference sequence). V dropped 8 bases and J dropped 4; count of bases not matched to a gene: 9. The CDR3 length is 16 residues. In DNA, the CDR3 is TGTGCCAGCCGCGGGGGACTAGCGGGGGGACTTTACGAGCAGTACTTC. It yields the protein CASRGGLAGGLYEQYF.

The V gene is TRBV10-1, the J gene TRBJ2-1, with D possibly TRBD2 on 6 matching bases. The CDR3 contains 16 residues. Germline-derived CDR1 and CDR2 are WNHNN and SYGVQD (reference sequence). The V end was cut by 3 bases, the J end by 1 base, with 13 bases between. CDR3 DNA: TGCGCCAGCAGTGATCGGGGGAAAGGGTCCTACAATGAGCAGTTCTTC. Residues: CASSDRGKGSYNEQFF.

A word on this clone: The same CDR3 can be traced to other DNA sequences in this sample. The chain links TRBV5-6 to TRBJ2-3; TRBD1 might be the D (6 bases). Germline V gene lookup returns CDR1 SGHDT and CDR2 YYEEEE. V was shortened by 6 bases and J by 2 bases, with 13 bases between the two germline ends. The length of the CDR3 is 14 residues. This CDR3 is CASIGQGLTDTQYF. Written as DNA, the CDR3 is TGTGCCAGCATCGGGCAGGGGCTCACAGATACGCAGTATTTT.

V gene TRBV6-5 combines with J gene TRBJ1-2, with 8 positions matching TRBD1. From germline, CDR1 is MNHEY and CDR2 SVGAGI. V was pared by 5 bases and J by 8 bases, with 13 bases of the junction left unmatched. CDR3 length: 15 residues. CDR3 sequence reads: CASSRLPQGGEGYTF. The DNA for the CDR3 is TGTGCCAGCAGTCGACTCCCACAGGGGGGTGAGGGCTACACCTTC.

The J gene is TRBJ2-5, the V gene TRBV14; 9 bases map to TRBD2. Trimming cost V 4 bases and J 2 bases; bases outside gene matches: 5. Germline CDR1 SGHDN, CDR2 FVKESK. The CDR3 has 15 amino acids. The CDR3 region is CASSPGLAVQETQYF. CDR3 in DNA: TGTGCCAGCAGCCCGGGACTAGCCGTACAAGAGACCCAGTACTTC.

The chain employs TRBV6-6 and TRBJ2-1; D possibly corresponds to TRBD2 (6 bases). Germline loops: CDR1 MNHNY, CDR2 SVGAGI (reference sequence). The CDR3 contains 13 residues. Trimming removed 5 bases from V and 6 bases from J, with 11 bases in between. The CDR3 protein is CASSPGTVNEQFF. CDR3 DNA: TGTGCCAGCAGTCCCGGGACTGTCAATGAGCAGTTCTTC.

This chain connects TRBV4-2 to TRBJ2-1; 8 bases are a match to TRBD2. Germline CDR1 LGHNA, CDR2 YNFKEQ. The length of the CDR3 is 17 residues. J lost 6 bases, V lost 0 bases, and 10 bases had no gene match. CDR3 protein: CASSQETAGVLGNEQFF. The CDR3 DNA reads TGTGCCAGCAGCCAAGAAACAGCGGGAGTATTGGGCAATGAGCAGTTCTTC.

A remark on this clone: Other DNA sequences in the same sample also yield this CDR3. This sequence joins TRBV11-2 and TRBJ2-7, with D unresolved. Between the trimmed V and J ends, which lost 1 base and 4 bases, there was a span of 5 bases. There are 12 residues in the CDR3. CDR1 is SGHAT, CDR2 FQNNGV, per germline. CDR3 region: CASSLVGYEQYF. CDR3 nucleotide sequence: TGTGCCAGCAGCTTAGTAGGGTACGAGCAGTACTTC.

The chain carries TRBV4-1 and TRBJ2-7; D is unresolved. Germline CDR1 is MGHRA and CDR2 is YSYEKL. The CDR3 totals 15 residues. Trimming stripped 4 bases from V and 1 base from J, with 14 bases between. The CDR3, as DNA: TGCGCCAGCAGCCGTCCTAGTGGCGGATCCTACGAGCAGTACTTC. It specifies CASSRPSGGSYEQYF.

The J gene is TRBJ1-2, the V gene TRBV20-1, with D hard to call. Per the germline V gene, CDR1 is DFQATT and CDR2 is SNEGSKA (reference sequence). The CDR3 totals 11 residues. This CDR3 is CSLRGSYGYTF. The DNA for the CDR3 is TGCTCACTAAGAGGGAGCTATGGCTACACCTTC.

This clone was recorded a few times. V and J are TRBV19 and TRBJ1-6, with TRBD1 matching over 8 bases. V lost 0 bases to trimming and J lost 8 bases; unmatched junction nucleotides: 3. The CDR3 has 15 residues. CDR1 and CDR2 from the germline V gene are LNHDA and SQIVND (reference sequence). The DNA of the CDR3 is TGTGCCAGTAGTATAGACCGGGACAGGTATTCACCCCTCCACTTT. It encodes CASSIDRDRYSPLHF.

This clone has a single count. V usage is TRBV5-1 and J usage is TRBJ2-5; D uncertain. V lost 1 base and J 0 bases, leaving 7 bases between the germline ends. CDR1 is SGHRS and CDR2 is YFSETQ in the germline V gene. This CDR3 spans 14 amino acids. The CDR3 loop reads CASSLWANQETQYF. The CDR3 nucleotides read TGCGCCAGCAGCTTGTGGGCAAACCAAGAGACCCAGTACTTC.

The chain employs TRBV19 and TRBJ1-5, with 7 bases matching TRBD1. The length of the CDR3 is 15 residues. The germline V gene encodes CDR1 LNHDA and CDR2 SQIVND (reference sequence). V lost 4 bases and J lost 4; bases outside the gene matches: 7. The DNA of the CDR3 is TGTGCCAGTAGTAAGACGGGACAGCAAAATCAGCCCCAGCATTTT. Encoded protein: CASSKTGQQNQPQHF. The full variable domain, in which reference TRBV19 and TRBJ1-5 provide the parts outside the CDR3, is DGGITQSPKYLFRKEGQNVTLSCEQNLNHDAMYWYRQDPGQGLRLIYYSQIVNDFQKGDIAEGYSVSREKKESFPLTVTSAQKNPTAFYLCASSKTGQQNQPQHFGDGTRLSIL.

The rearrangement links TRBV18 to TRBJ2-2; D gene uncertain. The CDR3 sequence is 15 residues long. CDR1 KGHSH and CDR2 LQKENI come from the germline V gene. Trimming shortened V by 4 bases and J by 1 base, and 10 bases separated the two germline ends. This CDR3 reads CASSLAGENTGELFF. In DNA form, the CDR3 reads TGTGCCAGCTCACTAGCAGGCGAGAACACCGGGGAGCTGTTTTTT.

V usage is TRBV19 and J usage is TRBJ2-1; no definite D call. Germline V gives CDR1 LNHDA, CDR2 SQIVND (reference sequence). V was pared by 10 bases and J by 0 bases, with 7 bases between. The CDR3 contains 12 residues. The CDR3 bases are TGTGCCACCCTCGCCTCCTACAATGAGCAGTTCTTC. Protein product: CATLASYNEQFF.

This clone showed up just once. This chain connects TRBV18 to TRBJ2-7; 7 nucleotides align to TRBD1. The CDR3 is 16 residues long. Trimming took 5 bases from V and 0 from J; bases not matched to a gene: 10. The germline gives CDR1 KGHSH, CDR2 LQKENI. The CDR3 coding sequence is TGTGCCAGCTCATCACAGACAGGGCGCCTCTCCTACGAGCAGTACTTC. It is translated as CASSSQTGRLSYEQYF. The complete variable domain, with remaining parts taken from reference TRBV18 and TRBJ2-7, reads NAGVMQNPRHLVRRRGQEARLRCSPMKGHSHVYWYRQLPEEGLKFMVYLQKENIIDESGMPKERFSAEFPKEGPSILRIQQVVRGDSAAYFCASSSQTGRLSYEQYFGPGTRLTVT.

The chain combines TRBV11-2 with TRBJ2-1; D possibly matches TRBD1 or TRBD2 (6 bases each). CDR1 SGHAT and CDR2 FQNNGV come from the germline V gene. This CDR3 comprises 16 residues. Between the trimmed V and J ends, which lost 2 bases and 0 bases, there was a span of 11 bases. The DNA of the CDR3 is TGTGCCAGCAGCTTACTGCGGGACAACTCCTACAATGAGCAGTTCTTC. Its translation is CASSLLRDNSYNEQFF. The whole variable domain, remainder taken from reference TRBV11-2 and TRBJ2-1, is EAGVAQSPRYKIIEKRQSVAFWCNPISGHATLYWYQQILGQGPKLLIQFQNNGVVDDSQLPKDRFSAERLKGVDSTLKIQPAKLEDSAVYLCASSLLRDNSYNEQFFGPGTRLTVL.

The V call is TRBV5-1, the J call TRBJ2-7; D perhaps matches TRBD1 (5 bases). Germline assignment: CDR1 SGHRS and CDR2 YFSETQ. Between the trimmed V and J ends, which lost 4 bases and 4 bases, there was a span of 12 bases. The CDR3 totals 13 residues. The CDR3 spells CASSPEGVYEQYF. The CDR3 DNA reads as TGCGCCAGCAGCCCCGAAGGGGTTTACGAGCAGTACTTC.

V gene TRBV7-6 combines with J gene TRBJ1-1; D is undetermined. CDR1 and CDR2 (germline): SGHVS, FNYEAQ. The V end was cut by 5 bases, the J end by 1 base, with 14 bases between. This CDR3 contains 15 residues. DNA of the CDR3: TGTGCCAGCAGCCCCACCCCTAGGAAGAACACTGAAGCTTTCTTT. Its protein is CASSPTPRKNTEAFF. The whole variable domain, filled in from reference TRBV7-6 and TRBJ1-1, reads GAGVSQSPRYKVTKRGQDVALRCDPISGHVSLYWYRQALGQGPEFLTYFNYEAQQDKSGLPNDRFSAERPEGSISTLTIQRTEQRDSAMYRCASSPTPRKNTEAFFGQGTRLTVV.

The chain carries TRBV9 and TRBJ1-1; D is uncertain. This CDR3 region has 15 residues. Germline V gene data show CDR1 as SGDLS and CDR2 as YYNGEE. V lost 2 bases and J 0 bases, leaving 11 bases between the germline ends. This CDR3 is CASSVSGRMNTEAFF. As DNA, the CDR3 is TGTGCCAGCAGCGTGTCCGGACGAATGAACACTGAAGCTTTCTTT.

The chain is built from TRBV29-1 and TRBJ2-7; the D call may be TRBD1 or TRBD2 (6 bases each). Germline V gives CDR1 SQVTM, CDR2 ANQGSEA. This CDR3 has 12 residues. The germline V and J ends were trimmed by 6 bases and 1 base, with 10 bases remaining between them. The CDR3 is CSVTGTSYEQYF. CDR3 DNA sequence: TGCAGCGTAACAGGGACTTCCTACGAGCAGTACTTC.

This rearrangement joins TRBV6-1 to TRBJ2-5; TRBD1 matches 9 bases. The V gene's germline CDR1 is MNHNS and CDR2 SASEGT. The CDR3 consists of 15 residues. Unmatched junction bases numbered 13, after V lost 7 bases and J lost 7 bases. The DNA of the CDR3 is TGTGCCAGCATTTTAAGACAGGGGGGGACCACGACCCAGTACTTC. As protein: CASILRQGGTTTQYF.

CDR3 coding DNA: TGTGCCACCAGGACTAGTTCGCGGGAGCAGTACTTC. It translates to CATRTSSREQYF. The V gene is TRBV10-3, the J gene TRBJ2-7; TRBD2 agrees at 7 bases. CDR1 is ENHRY and CDR2 is SYGVKD in the germline V gene. J gave up 7 bases and V 10 bases, and 10 bases lay outside the gene matches. The CDR3 runs 12 residues.

The V call is TRBV18, the J call TRBJ1-5; no firm D call. Looked up from germline, CDR1 is KGHSH and CDR2 is LQKENI. V shed 2 bases and J shed 5 bases, with 4 bases lying between them. This CDR3 spans 12 amino acids. The CDR3 DNA sequence: TGTGCCAGCTCACCAGGGGATCAGCCCCAGCATTTT. Translation gives CASSPGDQPQHF. The variable domain in full, completed from reference TRBV18 and TRBJ1-5, reads NAGVMQNPRHLVRRRGQEARLRCSPMKGHSHVYWYRQLPEEGLKFMVYLQKENIIDESGMPKERFSAEFPKEGPSILRIQQVVRGDSAAYFCASSPGDQPQHFGDGTRLSIL.